Listed below are T cell receptor beta chains from one sample, sequenced in a study of blood T cell repertoires in COVID-19. Repertoires were generated with immunoSEQ multiplex PCR, while TCRdb's copy carries only in-frame clones and drops some. Seen here are roughly 230,000 clones, more than 70% observed once, and the top ten hold 8.5% to 10%. Sequencing input: peripheral blood. The receptors come from a man aged 35-49 years with active or convalescent COVID-19. CDR3s include the opening cysteine and the closing phenylalanine or tryptophan. Fields, in order: J gene, D gene, V gene, clone size, CDR3 protein, CDR3 DNA. The D gene is left open where the match is weak. The listing skips clone size in some rows; elsewhere it reads once, few, many or a size class.

j_gene: TRBJ1-2
d_gene: TRBD1
v_gene: TRBV4-3
abundance: .
CDR3aa: CASSQEPNSPGQGGGYTF
CDR3nt: TGCGCCAGCAGCCAAGAACCCAACTCCCCGGGACAGGGCGGCGGCTACACCTTC

j_gene: TRBJ1-2
d_gene: TRBD1
v_gene: TRBV4-1
abundance: .
CDR3aa: CASSQQGTENYGYTF
CDR3nt: TGCGCCAGCAGCCAACAAGGGACAGAAAACTATGGCTACACCTTC

j_gene: TRBJ2-5
d_gene: .
v_gene: TRBV7-9
abundance: few
CDR3aa: CASSLAPAAQYF
CDR3nt: TGTGCCAGCAGCTTAGCGCCGGCGGCCCAGTACTTC

j_gene: TRBJ2-3
d_gene: .
v_gene: TRBV2
abundance: .
CDR3aa: CASSERRAVDTQYF
CDR3nt: TGTGCCAGCAGTGAGCGCAGGGCGGTAGATACGCAGTATTTT

j_gene: TRBJ1-4
d_gene: .
v_gene: TRBV6-5
abundance: .
CDR3aa: CASRSGLQDEKLFF
CDR3nt: TGTGCCAGCAGATCCGGGTTACAGGATGAAAAACTGTTTTTT

j_gene: TRBJ1-3
d_gene: .
v_gene: TRBV5-4
abundance: .
CDR3aa: CASYDASRGSGNTIYF
CDR3nt: TGTGCCAGCTACGATGCGAGCAGGGGTAGTGGAAACACCATATATTTT

j_gene: TRBJ2-7
d_gene: .
v_gene: TRBV6-5
abundance: .
CDR3aa: CASRKGAYEQYF
CDR3nt: TGTGCCAGCAGGAAAGGGGCCTACGAGCAGTACTTC

j_gene: TRBJ2-5
d_gene: .
v_gene: TRBV11-3
abundance: .
CDR3aa: CASSLEWSSAGNQETQYF
CDR3nt: TGTGCCAGCAGCTTAGAATGGAGCTCGGCAGGGAACCAAGAGACCCAGTACTTC

j_gene: TRBJ1-3
d_gene: .
v_gene: TRBV12-3/TRBV12-4
abundance: .
CDR3aa: CASRPQQNTIYF
CDR3nt: TGTGCCAGCAGGCCCCAACAAAACACCATATATTTT

j_gene: TRBJ1-3
d_gene: .
v_gene: TRBV29-1
abundance: .
CDR3aa: CSVEGGMDHSGNTIYF
CDR3nt: TGCAGCGTTGAAGGGGGCATGGACCACTCTGGAAACACCATATATTTT

j_gene: TRBJ1-2
d_gene: TRBD1
v_gene: TRBV4-2
abundance: .
CDR3aa: CASSPSTGGQGYGYTF
CDR3nt: TGTGCCAGCAGCCCCTCGACAGGGGGCCAAGGCTATGGCTACACCTTC

j_gene: TRBJ2-3
d_gene: .
v_gene: TRBV14
abundance: .
CDR3aa: CASSQVKWVAGTDTQYF
CDR3nt: TGTGCCAGCAGCCAAGTTAAGTGGGTAGCGGGCACAGATACGCAGTATTTT

j_gene: TRBJ2-7
d_gene: .
v_gene: TRBV11-2
abundance: .
CDR3aa: CASSSLRGDYEQYF
CDR3nt: TGTGCCAGCAGCTCCCTCAGGGGGGACTACGAGCAGTACTTC

j_gene: TRBJ1-1
d_gene: TRBD1
v_gene: TRBV6-5
abundance: .
CDR3aa: CASSRDRGNTEAFF
CDR3nt: TGTGCCAGCAGTCGGGACAGGGGGAACACTGAAGCTTTCTTT

j_gene: TRBJ1-5
d_gene: .
v_gene: TRBV28
abundance: .
CDR3aa: CASSLRGQGLFQPQHF
CDR3nt: TGTGCCAGCAGTTTAAGGGGTCAGGGGTTGTTCCAGCCCCAGCATTTT

j_gene: TRBJ1-2
d_gene: TRBD1
v_gene: TRBV24-1
abundance: .
CDR3aa: CATSDPGQGALFTF
CDR3nt: TGTGCCACCAGTGATCCGGGACAGGGGGCCCTTTTCACCTTC

j_gene: TRBJ2-2
d_gene: .
v_gene: TRBV6-5
abundance: .
CDR3aa: CASRLRPATGELFF
CDR3nt: TGTGCCAGCAGACTACGGCCCGCCACCGGGGAGCTGTTTTTT

j_gene: TRBJ2-5
d_gene: .
v_gene: TRBV6-5
abundance: few
CDR3aa: CASSPRGETQYF
CDR3nt: TGTGCCAGCAGCCCGAGGGGGGAGACCCAGTACTTC

j_gene: TRBJ1-2
d_gene: .
v_gene: TRBV11-2
abundance: .
CDR3aa: CASTPTGEYGYTF
CDR3nt: TGTGCCAGCACCCCTACGGGGGAGTATGGCTACACCTTC

j_gene: TRBJ2-3
d_gene: .
v_gene: TRBV25-1
abundance: few
CDR3aa: CASSEYSGTLTDTQYF
CDR3nt: TGTGCCAGCAGTGAATATTCCGGGACACTCACAGATACGCAGTATTTT

j_gene: TRBJ2-7
d_gene: TRBD1
v_gene: TRBV4-3
abundance: .
CDR3aa: CASSQEWGQSSYEQYF
CDR3nt: TGCGCCAGCAGCCAAGAATGGGGACAGTCCTCCTACGAGCAGTACTTC

j_gene: TRBJ1-1
d_gene: .
v_gene: TRBV15
abundance: .
CDR3aa: CATSRDLGTSYTEAFF
CDR3nt: TGTGCCACCAGCAGAGATCTTGGCACAAGTTACACTGAAGCTTTCTTT

j_gene: TRBJ1-5
d_gene: .
v_gene: TRBV23-1
abundance: .
CDR3aa: CASSQRTVLRSQHF
CDR3nt: TGCGCCAGCAGTCAGCGGACAGTCCTGAGATCCCAGCATTTT

j_gene: TRBJ1-4
d_gene: .
v_gene: TRBV5-1
abundance: .
CDR3aa: CASSPRLGVSKGNSPRNEKLFF
CDR3nt: TGCGCCAGCAGCCCCCGTCTTGGTGTTAGCAAAGGAAATTCGCCCCGGAATGAAAAACTGTTTTTT